One sample yielded the 10 T cell receptor beta chains listed below, sequenced in a study of shared clonotypes between healthy human individuals. Sequenced by immunoSEQ multiplex PCR; TCRdb stores in-frame clones only, minus some. The sample contains approximately 620,000 clones, roughly 97% of which appear only once. The sample consisted of naive CD4+ T cells sorted from blood. Subset here: CD45RA+ positively selected. Source of these receptors: a woman in her 30s in good health.

Turning to this clone: A junction boundary mismatches the germline segment, possibly from a read error. The chain has TRBV14 and TRBJ2-4; 11 nucleotides line up with TRBD2. The CDR3 runs 12 residues. In germline, CDR1 is SGHDN, CDR2 FVKESK. The CDR3 is CASSQTSGARNF. CDR3 DNA: TGTGCCAGCAGCCAGACTAGCGGGGCGAGAAACTTC.

In nucleotides, the CDR3 is TGTGCCAGCTCACCACCGACGGGTCGTGAGCAGTTCTTC. It encodes CASSPPTGREQFF. The chain links TRBV18 to TRBJ2-1, with no clear D. Trimming removed 0 bases from V and 9 bases from J, with 9 bases in between. This CDR3 spans 13 amino acids. Germline CDR1 is KGHSH and CDR2 is LQKENI.

The rearrangement joins TRBV5-1 to TRBJ2-1; 7 bases fit TRBD1. Germline loops: CDR1 SGHRS, CDR2 YFSETQ. The trim removed 5 bases at V and 4 bases at J, leaving 15 bases unmatched. The CDR3 is made up of 17 amino acids. CDR3 protein: CASRRDRVWSEYNEQFF. CDR3 nucleotide sequence: TGCGCCAGCAGACGTGACAGGGTATGGTCAGAGTACAATGAGCAGTTCTTC.

This clone has just one count. The chain couples TRBV7-9 to TRBJ2-2, with 7 bases matching TRBD1. The CDR3 extends over 14 amino acids. The germline CDR1 and CDR2 sequences are SEHNR and FQNEAQ (reference sequence). The ends lost 6 bases at V and 3 bases at J; junction bases unmatched: 4. The CDR3, as DNA: TGTGCCAGCAGACTCACAGGGGACACCGGGGAGCTGTTTTTT. As protein: CASRLTGDTGELFF.

V usage is TRBV5-1 and J usage is TRBJ2-2, with no clear D. Trimming removed 7 bases at V and 0 bases at J, with 13 bases between. This CDR3 region has 15 residues. Germline CDR1 and CDR2: SGHRS and YFSETQ. The CDR3 is CASLGPTTNTGELFF. The CDR3 coding sequence is TGCGCCAGCCTCGGGCCAACCACGAACACCGGGGAGCTGTTTTTT.

This clone was seen a single time. This chain links TRBV5-4 with TRBJ2-1; TRBD2 aligns across 10 bases. The V and J ends lost 5 bases and 2 bases, in that order; junction bases with no gene match: 7. CDR1 is SGHNT, CDR2 YYREEE, per germline (reference sequence). This CDR3 is 16 amino acids long. CDR3 DNA: TGTGCCAGCAGTTGGACTAGCGGACAACCCTACAATGAGCAGTTCTTC. Its translation is CASSWTSGQPYNEQFF.

This clone was recorded once. DNA for the CDR3: TGTGCCAGCAGTACAGAGAGCTCTGGGGCCAACGTCCTGACTTTC. Its translation: CASSTESSGANVLTF. The V call is TRBV6-1, the J call TRBJ2-6, with unresolved D. Germline V gives CDR1 MNHNS, CDR2 SASEGT. Trimming cost V 5 bases and J 0 bases, with 8 bases left between them. The CDR3 has 15 amino acids.

V and J are TRBV2 and TRBJ2-5; TRBD1 aligns across 8 bases. In germline, CDR1 is SNHLY, CDR2 FYNNEI. This CDR3 is built from 15 residues. V was clipped by 4 bases and J by 4 bases; unmatched bases: 8. As DNA, the CDR3 is TGTGCCAGCAGTGGGCAGGGGGCGCTTAGAGAGACCCAGTACTTC. Translation: CASSGQGALRETQYF. The variable domain in full, with the rest retrieved from reference TRBV2 and TRBJ2-5, is EPEVTQTPSHQVTQMGQEVILRCVPISNHLYFYWYRQILGQKVEFLVSFYNNEISEKSEIFDDQFSVERPDGSNFTLKIRSTKLEDSAMYFCASSGQGALRETQYFGPGTRLLVL.

The J gene is TRBJ2-1, the V gene TRBV6-1, with 11 nucleotides matching TRBD2. The ends lost 7 bases at V and 2 bases at J; junction bases unmatched: 4. CDR3 length equals 15 residues. In germline, CDR1 is MNHNS, CDR2 SASEGT. The DNA of the CDR3 is TGTGCCAGCATTGGGACTAGCGGAACCTACAATGAGCAGTTCTTC. This codes for CASIGTSGTYNEQFF.

The sample holds one count of this clone. The gene calls are TRBV2 and TRBJ2-7; 7 bases are shared with TRBD2. There are 14 residues in the CDR3. Germline V gives CDR1 SNHLY, CDR2 FYNNEI. In DNA form, the CDR3 reads TGTGCTACGTTGCCCGGGACTACCTTCAGAGAGCAGTACTTC. As protein: CATLPGTTFREQYF.